These 22 T cell receptor beta chains were all obtained from the same sample, sequenced in a study of identical twins. TCRdb recomputed calls from the 5' RACE reads with MiXCR, one row per CDR3 protein. The table lists hundreds of thousands of distinct CDR3 sequences, roughly 12% of them singletons. These data are also associated with another study on yellow fever vaccine responses in identical twins.

Sequencing was carried out using PBMCs. These receptors were obtained from a woman between 18 and 30 years old in good health.

In its sample, this clonotype was seen many times. The J gene is TRBJ1-3, the V gene TRBV5-1, with D possibly being TRBD1 (5 bases). The CDR3 runs to 14 residues. V was pared by 0 bases and J by 2 bases, with 6 bases between. Germline CDR1 SGHRS, CDR2 YFSETQ. DNA for the CDR3: TGCGCCAGCAGCTTGGAGGGACCTGGAAACACCATATATTTT. Amino acid sequence: CASSLEGPGNTIYF.

This clonotype was counted only a few times. This chain connects TRBV20-1 to TRBJ1-1; a possible D gene is TRBD1 (6 bases). This CDR3 has 18 residues. The germline V gene has CDR1 DFQATT and CDR2 SNEGSKA (reference sequence). V was cut by 4 bases and J by 2 bases, with 26 bases left in between. The CDR3 DNA reads TGCAGTGCTAATAGAATCGATGGGCACAGGGTTGGTAACACTGAAGCTTTCTTT. It codes for CSANRIDGHRVGNTEAFF.

The V gene is TRBV24-1, the J gene TRBJ2-2, with 9 bases identical to TRBD1. V lost 6 bases, J lost 5 bases, and 9 bases stayed unmatched. Per the germline V gene, CDR1 is KGHDR and CDR2 is SFDVKD. This CDR3 is built from 16 residues. CDR3 amino acids: CATSPADRGSTGELFF. The CDR3 coding sequence is TGTGCCACCAGTCCCGCCGACAGGGGGAGTACCGGGGAGCTGTTTTTT.

This clonotype has a handful of counts. J is TRBJ1-2 and V is TRBV2; no clear D. V gave up 2 bases and J gave up 2 bases, with 9 bases separating them. This CDR3 spans 14 amino acids. Germline values: CDR1 SNHLY, CDR2 FYNNEI. The CDR3 is CASSETSSNYGYTF. The CDR3 region has the DNA TGTGCCAGCAGTGAAACATCTTCCAACTATGGCTACACCTTC.

The chain is built from TRBV27 and TRBJ2-4; 11 bases align to TRBD2. The junction had 8 bases not matched to a gene; V was cut back by 5 bases and J by 8 bases. Germline CDR1 is MNHEY and CDR2 is SMNVEV (reference sequence). The CDR3 consists of 15 residues. The CDR3: CASSRKTSGTHIQYF. CDR3 bases: TGTGCCAGCAGTCGAAAGACTAGCGGGACACACATTCAGTACTTC.

The V call is TRBV5-6, the J call TRBJ1-5; TRBD1 aligns across 9 bases. The CDR3 sequence is 15 residues long. V lost 4 bases and J lost 2; bases outside the gene matches: 4. CDR1 is SGHDT, CDR2 YYEEEE, per germline. The CDR3 loop reads CASSARDRGNQPQHF. CDR3 coding DNA: TGTGCCAGCAGCGCCCGGGACAGGGGCAATCAGCCCCAGCATTTT. Using reference TRBV5-6 and TRBJ1-5 for the parts outside the CDR3, the full variable domain is DAGVTQSPTHLIKTRGQQVTLRCSPKSGHDTVSWYQQALGQGPQFIFQYYEEEERQRGNFPDRFSGHQFPNYSSELNVNALLLGDSALYLCASSARDRGNQPQHFGDGTRLSIL.

This clonotype turned up a few times. The chain combines TRBV12-3 or TRBV12-4 with TRBJ1-1, with 12 bases aligning to TRBD1. The CDR3 totals 17 residues. Germline trimming cut 5 bases from V and 5 bases from J; bases unmatched to any gene: 12. In DNA, the CDR3 is TGTGCCAGCAGTCTTGGGGGGACAGGGGGCTGGAGGACTGAAGCTTTCTTT. It codes for CASSLGGTGGWRTEAFF.

This clonotype was observed a handful of times. The chain is built from TRBV12-3 or TRBV12-4 and TRBJ2-7, with D maybe TRBD2 (5 bases). V was clipped by 3 bases and J by 4 bases, with 16 bases between them. The CDR3 length is 15 residues. The CDR3 DNA reads TGTGCCAGCAGTTTGCACGAGGGAATTAAATACGAGCAGTACTTC. Translated: CASSLHEGIKYEQYF.

The sample holds a few counts of this clonotype. V gene TRBV2 combines with J gene TRBJ2-3; 13 nucleotides agree with TRBD2. Germline V gene sequence: CDR1 SNHLY, CDR2 FYNNEI. The CDR3 covers 16 residues. J gave up 6 bases and V 5 bases, and 8 bases lay outside the gene matches. CDR3 nucleotides: TGTGCCAGCAGTCTAACTAGCGGGAGGGCCTCCGATACGCAGTATTTT. This gives the protein CASSLTSGRASDTQYF.

V and J are TRBV2 and TRBJ1-1, with 8 bases lining up with TRBD1. Germline loops: CDR1 SNHLY, CDR2 FYNNEI. Germline trimming cut 7 bases from V and 4 bases from J; bases unmatched to any gene: 8. This CDR3 is built from 14 residues. The CDR3 reads CASKDFRGLTEAFF. DNA for the CDR3: TGTGCCAGCAAGGATTTCAGGGGGCTCACTGAAGCTTTCTTT.

This clonotype was recorded a few times. The J gene is TRBJ1-2, the V gene TRBV12-3 or TRBV12-4, with no clear D. The V end was cut by 6 bases, the J end by 3 bases, with 11 bases between. The CDR3 length is 13 residues. The CDR3 here is CASSNIRHYGYTF. CDR3 nucleotides: TGTGCCAGCAGCAATATCCGGCACTATGGCTACACCTTC.

This CDR3 reads CAISAGQGLWNEQFF. The CDR3 DNA follows: TGTGCCATCAGTGCGGGACAGGGGTTGTGGAATGAGCAGTTCTTC. The V and J genes are TRBV10-3 and TRBJ2-1; 10 bases line up with TRBD1. The junction had 7 bases not matched to a gene; V was cut back by 4 bases and J by 7 bases. Germline V CDR1 and CDR2: ENHRY, SYGVKD. The length of the CDR3 is 15 residues.

Many counts were recorded for this clonotype. The V gene is TRBV29-1, the J gene TRBJ2-1, with 10 bases matching TRBD2. CDR1 and CDR2 (germline): SQVTM, ANQGSEA. Germline trimming cut 3 bases from V and 7 bases from J; bases unmatched to any gene: 18. This CDR3 region has 18 residues. CDR3 nucleotides: TGCAGCGTTGATACCCCCGCGGGAGCGGGAGGGCCGAGGAATGAGCAGTTCTTC. Protein: CSVDTPAGAGGPRNEQFF.

In this sample, this clonotype turned up a few times. The chain recombines TRBV5-1 with TRBJ2-7; the match to TRBD1 covers 7 bases. This CDR3 comprises 14 residues. V lost 4 bases to trimming and J lost 6 bases; unmatched junction nucleotides: 10. Germline CDR1 and CDR2: SGHRS and YFSETQ. CDR3 in amino acids: CASSLRDSSVEQYF. The CDR3 DNA is TGCGCCAGCAGCCTCCGGGACAGTAGTGTCGAGCAGTACTTC. Drawing the rest from reference TRBV5-1 and TRBJ2-7, the complete variable domain is KAGVTQTPRYLIKTRGQQVTLSCSPISGHRSVSWYQQTPGQGLQFLFEYFSETQRNKGNFPGRFSGRQFSNSRSEMNVSTLELGDSALYLCASSLRDSSVEQYFGPGTRLTVT.

This clonotype came up many times. This sequence joins TRBV12-3 or TRBV12-4 and TRBJ2-7; maybe TRBD2 (5 bases). V was shortened by 8 bases and J by 2 bases, with 10 bases between the two germline ends. The CDR3 has 12 amino acids. The CDR3: CASGPGAYEQYF. DNA of the CDR3: TGTGCCAGCGGCCCCGGGGCCTACGAGCAGTACTTC.

There are a few counts of this clonotype. The V gene is TRBV2, the J gene TRBJ1-6; 10 nucleotides align to TRBD1. The ends lost 5 bases at V and 7 bases at J; junction bases unmatched: 5. This CDR3 comprises 15 residues. Germline loops: CDR1 SNHLY, CDR2 FYNNEI. The CDR3 loop is CASSYWDRGNSPLHF. The CDR3 DNA reads as TGTGCCAGCAGTTACTGGGACAGGGGCAATTCACCCCTCCACTTT.

This clonotype was observed a few times. The DNA of the CDR3 is TGTGCCACCCATCGGGCCCCTACAGATACGCAGTATTTT. Amino acid sequence: CATHRAPTDTQYF. The chain has TRBV28 and TRBJ2-3, with D uncertain. From germline, CDR1 is MDHEN and CDR2 SYDVKM. CDR3 length: 13 residues. Trimming removed 10 bases at V and 3 bases at J, with 14 bases between.

At least ten counts were recorded for this clonotype. This sequence joins TRBV27 and TRBJ2-3; D is perhaps TRBD1 or TRBD2 (5 bases each). This CDR3 comprises 16 residues. Looked up from germline, CDR1 is MNHEY and CDR2 is SMNVEV (reference sequence). Trimming shortened V by 1 base and J by 0 bases, and 11 bases separated the two germline ends. The CDR3 DNA sequence: TGTGCCAGCAGTTTATATCAGGGCGGGAGCACAGATACGCAGTATTTT. Protein product: CASSLYQGGSTDTQYF.

This clonotype was seen only a few times. V and J are TRBV12-3 or TRBV12-4 and TRBJ1-1; weak D call: TRBD1 (6 bases). The CDR3 has 14 residues. Trimming took off 6 bases at V and 3 bases at J, with 14 bases between the two ends. The CDR3 nucleotides are TGTGCCAGCAGAGGGGGGCTTCACGACACTGAAGCTTTCTTT. This codes for CASRGGLHDTEAFF.

Only a few counts were recorded for this clonotype. The gene calls are TRBV20-1 and TRBJ2-5; D is possibly TRBD1 (6 bases). Germline-derived CDR1 and CDR2 are DFQATT and SNEGSKA (reference sequence). V was cut by 7 bases and J by 2 bases, with 11 bases left in between. The CDR3 has 12 amino acids. The CDR3 DNA reads TGCAGTGGAGAGACAGGACAAGAGACCCAGTACTTC. Translation gives CSGETGQETQYF.

This clonotype was seen a handful of times. The chain joins TRBV7-9 to TRBJ2-5; D not certain. Germline V gene lookup returns CDR1 SEHNR and CDR2 FQNEAQ (reference sequence). Trimming shortened V by 5 bases and J by 1 base, and 14 bases separated the two germline ends. The CDR3 contains 15 residues. CDR3 DNA sequence: TGTGCCAGCAGCCCACCCCGCCTGGGCCAAGAGACCCAGTACTTC. This codes for CASSPPRLGQETQYF.

The chain links TRBV2 to TRBJ2-1, with a weak D call TRBD2 (5 bases). CDR1 is SNHLY and CDR2 is FYNNEI in the germline V gene. V was cut by 8 bases and J by 3 bases, with 5 bases left in between. The CDR3 runs to 11 residues. The CDR3 sequence: CASDYYNEQFF. The CDR3 DNA sequence: TGTGCCAGCGACTACTACAATGAGCAGTTCTTC. Complete variable domain (other parts from reference TRBV2 and TRBJ2-1): EPEVTQTPSHQVTQMGQEVILRCVPISNHLYFYWYRQILGQKVEFLVSFYNNEISEKSEIFDDQFSVERPDGSNFTLKIRSTKLEDSAMYFCASDYYNEQFFGPGTRLTVL.